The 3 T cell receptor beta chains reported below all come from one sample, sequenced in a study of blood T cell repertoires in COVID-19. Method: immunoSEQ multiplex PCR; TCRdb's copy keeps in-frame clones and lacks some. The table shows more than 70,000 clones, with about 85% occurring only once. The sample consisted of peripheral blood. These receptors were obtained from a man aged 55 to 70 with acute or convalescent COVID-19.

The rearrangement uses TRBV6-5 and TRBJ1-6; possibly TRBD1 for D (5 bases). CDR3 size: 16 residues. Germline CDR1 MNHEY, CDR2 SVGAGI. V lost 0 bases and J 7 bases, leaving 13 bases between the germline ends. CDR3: CASSYSGPGDNSPLHF. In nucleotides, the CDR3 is TGTGCCAGCAGTTACTCCGGACCGGGGGACAATTCACCCCTCCACTTT.

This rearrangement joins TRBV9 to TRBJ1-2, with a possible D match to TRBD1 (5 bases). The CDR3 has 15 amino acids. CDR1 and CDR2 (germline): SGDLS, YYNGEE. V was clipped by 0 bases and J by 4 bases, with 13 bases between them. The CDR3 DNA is TGTGCCAGCAGCGTAGAGGGGCAGAGCTTCTATGGCTACACCTTC. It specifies CASSVEGQSFYGYTF.

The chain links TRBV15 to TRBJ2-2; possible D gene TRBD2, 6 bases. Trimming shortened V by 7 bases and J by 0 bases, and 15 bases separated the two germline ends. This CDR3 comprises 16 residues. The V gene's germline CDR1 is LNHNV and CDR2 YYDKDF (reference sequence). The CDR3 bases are TGTGCCACCACCCCCTGGGGGGTAACGAACACCGGGGAGCTGTTTTTT. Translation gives CATTPWGVTNTGELFF.